The 5 T cell receptor beta chains reported below all come from one sample, sequenced in a study of glioma-infiltrating T cells. The iRepertoire nested amplicon-rescue multiplex PCR amplified TCR alpha and beta CDR3s from RNA. Each CDR3 protein gets one entry after TCRdb re-called the multiplex PCR reads with MiXCR. The sample has more than 100,000 distinct CDR3 sequences, 29% seen once; the top ten hold 44%. Sequencing was performed on glioma tissue, nonneoplastic brain tissue, or PBMCs (not recorded which). The receptors were gathered from a human donor with low-grade glioma or glioblastoma, undergoing nonglioma brain surgery, or in good health (not recorded which).

This clonotype occurred many times. V is TRBV20-1 and J is TRBJ2-7; possibly TRBD1 for D (6 bases). This CDR3 has 14 amino acids. Germline V gene lookup returns CDR1 DFQATT and CDR2 SNEGSKA (reference sequence). Trimming left V 8 bases short and J 4 bases short, with 21 bases between. The CDR3 region has the DNA TGCAGTTCTTCTGAGGGCAGGGGTACGTACGAGCAGTACTTC. This sequence encodes CSSSEGRGTYEQYF.

This clonotype was counted a single time. With a much larger clone just one base away, this may be a read error. This rearrangement joins TRBV20-1 to TRBJ1-5, with a weak D call TRBD1 (5 bases). The germline CDR1 and CDR2 sequences are DFQATT and SNEGSKA (reference sequence). The CDR3 contains 14 residues. V was trimmed by 5 bases and J by 2 bases, leaving 13 bases between them. The CDR3 protein is CSAGGTLGNQPQHF. CDR3 nucleotide sequence: TGCAGTGCTGGAGGGACCTTGGGCAATCAGCCCCAGCATTTT.

In the case of this clonotype: Sequence at one end of the junction differs from germline and may be a read error. This chain uses TRBV5-1 with TRBJ2-5; no definite D call. The germline gives CDR1 SGHRS, CDR2 YFSETQ. The CDR3 covers 14 residues. DNA for the CDR3: TGCGCCAGCAGCTTAATCGGCCAGAAAGAGACCCAATACTTC. Its translation is CASSLIGQKETQYF.

Worth noting for this clonotype: This may stem from a read error, because a much larger clone lies one nucleotide away. CDR3 protein: CSARGAGLREQYF. The CDR3, as DNA: TGCAGTGCTAGAGGGGCCGGGCTCCGCGAGCAGTACTTC. The gene calls are TRBV20-1 and TRBJ2-7; no firm D call. V dropped 1 base and J dropped 6 bases, with 13 bases sitting between them. The CDR3 contains 13 residues. Germline V lookup: CDR1 DFQATT, CDR2 SNEGSKA (reference sequence).

This clonotype was found a few times. The genes are TRBV3-1 and TRBJ2-3; D gene ambiguous. Germline V gives CDR1 LGHDT, CDR2 YNNKEL (reference sequence). The V gene lost 0 bases and the J gene lost 3 bases, with 10 bases spanning the gap. There are 15 residues in the CDR3. The CDR3 nucleotides read TGTGCCAGCAGCCAAGATCACCAAGAAACAGATACGCAGTATTTT. Amino acid sequence: CASSQDHQETDTQYF.